The 26 T cell receptor beta chains below were found in one sample sequenced in a study of shared clonotypes between healthy human individuals. Using immunoSEQ multiplex PCR, the repertoire was profiled, and TCRdb retains in-frame clones only, with some absent. The table lists 1.5 million to 2.5 million clones, around 96% of them singletons, with 1.2% in the top ten. CD45RO-negative cells were positively selected for CCR7, leaving out terminally differentiated effector memory CD45RA+ cells. The sample comprised naive CD8+ T cells sorted from blood. These receptors were collected from a man between 18 and 29 years old in good health.

This clone was detected only once. The chain joins TRBV30 to TRBJ1-1; a possible D gene is TRBD1 (5 bases). The length of the CDR3 is 14 residues. The germline V gene has CDR1 GTSNPN and CDR2 SVGIG (reference sequence). Between the trimmed V and J ends, which lost 0 bases and 3 bases, there was a span of 11 bases. DNA for the CDR3: TGTGCCTGGAGTGTCGGGGCGTGGGACACTGAAGCTTTCTTT. Its translation: CAWSVGAWDTEAFF.

The J gene is TRBJ2-1, the V gene TRBV27; D is possibly TRBD1 (6 bases). Between the trimmed V and J ends, which lost 6 bases and 1 base, there was a span of 13 bases. The length of the CDR3 is 15 residues. Germline-derived CDR1 and CDR2 are MNHEY and SMNVEV (reference sequence). CDR3 coding DNA: TGTGCCAGCAGCGCGCAGGGGTGGTCCTACAATGAGCAGTTCTTC. Protein sequence: CASSAQGWSYNEQFF.

This chain joins TRBV6-1 and TRBJ2-1; 7 bases align to TRBD2. V shed 7 bases and J 4 bases; nucleotides not matched to a gene: 7. The CDR3 is 14 residues long. From germline, CDR1 is MNHNS and CDR2 SASEGT. The CDR3 spells CASMLSSGYNEQFF. CDR3 nucleotide sequence: TGTGCCAGCATGCTATCTAGCGGATACAATGAGCAGTTCTTC.

The V call is TRBV9, the J call TRBJ2-7; D not resolved. The CDR3 loop spans 16 amino acids. Per germline, CDR1 SGDLS and CDR2 YYNGEE. Between the trimmed V and J ends, which lost 0 bases and 1 base, there was a span of 14 bases. The CDR3 nucleotides read TGTGCCAGCAGCGTAGGGTCTGGGTTCTCTTCCTACGAGCAGTACTTC. As protein: CASSVGSGFSSYEQYF.

This chain uses TRBV7-2 with TRBJ2-1; 9 bases fit TRBD2. V lost 5 bases and J lost 5; bases outside the gene matches: 13. The CDR3 covers 17 residues. Germline V CDR1 and CDR2: SGHTA, FQGNSA. The CDR3 DNA follows: TGTGCCAGCAGCCCAAGAGTACGGAGCGGGGGGAACAATGAGCAGTTCTTC. This gives the protein CASSPRVRSGGNNEQFF.

The rearrangement uses TRBV11-2 and TRBJ2-1, with 8 nucleotides matching TRBD2. The CDR3 has 20 amino acids. Trimming removed 0 bases from V and 0 bases from J; junction bases left unmatched: 13. The germline gives CDR1 SGHAT, CDR2 FQNNGV. The CDR3 DNA is TGTGCCAGCAGCTTAGATCGGGGTGGTAGCGGGACCCTCTCCTACAATGAGCAGTTCTTC. The encoded protein is CASSLDRGGSGTLSYNEQFF.

This clone has just one count. The chain couples TRBV29-1 to TRBJ1-3, with a weak D call TRBD1 (5 bases). With 0 bases removed from V and 4 bases from J, the gap between germline ends came to 13 bases. Germline V lookup: CDR1 SQVTM, CDR2 ANQGSEA. This CDR3 is 15 amino acids long. The CDR3 DNA reads TGCAGCGTTGAAGATCTGGGGGTCCAGGGAAACACCATATATTTT. This translates into CSVEDLGVQGNTIYF.

The V gene is TRBV5-4, the J gene TRBJ2-3; 8 nucleotides align to TRBD2. The CDR3 is 17 amino acids. V lost 6 bases, J lost 6 bases, and 18 bases stayed unmatched. Germline lookup yields CDR1 SGHNT and CDR2 YYREEE (reference sequence). In nucleotides, the CDR3 is TGTGCCAGCACCTCTGGTGCGCAAGCGGGGGAGGTGGATACGCAGTATTTT. Its translation is CASTSGAQAGEVDTQYF.

V and J are TRBV7-9 and TRBJ2-7, with D maybe TRBD1 (6 bases). In germline, CDR1 is SEHNR, CDR2 FQNEAQ (reference sequence). The CDR3 spans 18 residues. The germline V and J ends were trimmed by 2 bases and 0 bases, with 20 bases remaining between them. CDR3 in DNA: TGTGCCAGCAGCTTAATGTTTGGACAGAGCCCTAGCTCCTACGAGCAGTACTTC. Protein product: CASSLMFGQSPSSYEQYF.

This rearrangement joins TRBV4-1 to TRBJ2-5; D gene uncertain. CDR3 length: 16 amino acids. V lost 0 bases to trimming and J lost 1 base, with 12 bases between them. Germline lookup yields CDR1 MGHRA and CDR2 YSYEKL. For the CDR3, the DNA is TGCGCCAGCAGCCAAGATCGTACTGGGCTCCAAGAGACCCAGTACTTC. It encodes CASSQDRTGLQETQYF.

The chain uses TRBV6-1 and TRBJ1-1; D is unresolved. The germline gives CDR1 MNHNS, CDR2 SASEGT. CDR3 size: 13 residues. With 3 bases removed from V and 1 base from J, the gap between germline ends came to 6 bases. This CDR3 is CASSDQQNTEAFF. The CDR3 region has the DNA TGTGCCAGCAGTGATCAACAGAACACTGAAGCTTTCTTT.

The CDR3, as DNA: TGTGCCAGCAGCTTAAGCACCTTTCACTACGAGCAGTACTTC. Protein product: CASSLSTFHYEQYF. The V call is TRBV7-6, the J call TRBJ2-7; unclear D gene. In germline, CDR1 is SGHVS, CDR2 FNYEAQ. The CDR3 covers 14 residues. V lost 2 bases to trimming and J lost 3 bases, with 11 bases between them.

The chain joins TRBV25-1 to TRBJ2-1; 7 nucleotides agree with TRBD1. Germline V lookup: CDR1 MGHDK, CDR2 SYGVNS. V shed 4 bases and J 2 bases; nucleotides not matched to a gene: 2. The CDR3 extends over 14 amino acids. CDR3 sequence: CASSAQGAYNEQFF. CDR3 nucleotide sequence: TGTGCCAGCAGTGCCCAGGGGGCCTACAATGAGCAGTTCTTC.

The chain recombines TRBV5-4 with TRBJ2-7; 10 nucleotides line up with TRBD2. Germline lookup yields CDR1 SGHNT and CDR2 YYREEE (reference sequence). Trimming at V came to 9 bases and at J to 3 bases, leaving 3 bases not matched to a gene. CDR3 length: 12 residues. The CDR3 DNA is TGTGCCACCGGGACTAGCGACTACGAGCAGTACTTC. This sequence encodes CATGTSDYEQYF.

This rearrangement joins TRBV7-9 to TRBJ1-4, with unresolved D. Germline V lookup: CDR1 SEHNR, CDR2 FQNEAQ (reference sequence). Trimming took 1 base from V and 8 from J, leaving 8 bases between them. The CDR3 totals 13 residues. The CDR3 sequence is CASSLGESEKLFF. The CDR3 DNA reads as TGTGCCAGCAGCTTAGGGGAGAGCGAAAAACTGTTTTTT.

The rearrangement joins TRBV12-5 to TRBJ2-3; D may be TRBD1 or TRBD2 (5 bases each). The CDR3 totals 17 residues. From germline, CDR1 is LGHNT and CDR2 FRNRAP. V was pared by 0 bases and J by 1 base, with 14 bases between. DNA for the CDR3: TGTGCTAGTGGTTTGGTAATGGGGGAGTCGGGCACAGATACGCAGTATTTT. Its protein is CASGLVMGESGTDTQYF.

A remark on this clone: The same CDR3 can be traced to other DNA sequences in this sample. The chain combines TRBV19 with TRBJ1-5; 7 bases align to TRBD1. J lost 4 bases, V lost 2 bases, and 2 bases had no gene match. Germline lookup yields CDR1 LNHDA and CDR2 SQIVND (reference sequence). The CDR3 covers 14 residues. Here the CDR3 DNA reads TGTGCCAGTAGTATAAGGGACAGTAATCAGCCCCAGCATTTT. Amino acid sequence: CASSIRDSNQPQHF.

The genes are TRBV5-6 and TRBJ1-1; 9 positions match TRBD1. Germline lookup yields CDR1 SGHDT and CDR2 YYEEEE. The V and J ends lost 4 bases and 11 bases, in that order; junction bases with no gene match: 24. This CDR3 has 18 residues. CDR3 protein: CASSHTDRGGLNTEDAFF. The CDR3 bases are TGTGCCAGCAGCCACACAGACAGGGGGGGTTTGAACACTGAGGATGCTTTCTTT.

This rearrangement joins TRBV27 to TRBJ2-1, with D possibly TRBD1 on 5 matching bases. The CDR3 runs to 11 residues. Germline-derived CDR1 and CDR2 are MNHEY and SMNVEV (reference sequence). V lost 6 bases, J lost 9 bases, and 9 bases lay in between. The CDR3 sequence is CASRRTGEQFF. In DNA form, the CDR3 reads TGTGCCAGCAGACGAACAGGTGAGCAGTTCTTC.

The rearrangement joins TRBV28 to TRBJ1-5; D is possibly TRBD1 (6 bases). Germline CDR1 is MDHEN and CDR2 is SYDVKM. This CDR3 spans 13 amino acids. Trimming left V 4 bases short and J 7 bases short, with 11 bases between. In DNA form, the CDR3 reads TGTGCCAGCAGTTCCCGACAGGTACAGCCCCAGCATTTT. Residues: CASSSRQVQPQHF.

J is TRBJ2-2 and V is TRBV15; 7 bases are shared with TRBD1. V shed 4 bases and J 7 bases; nucleotides not matched to a gene: 12. The CDR3 runs to 16 residues. In germline, CDR1 is LNHNV, CDR2 YYDKDF (reference sequence). CDR3 sequence reads: CATSMGATGFVGELFF. The CDR3 DNA sequence: TGTGCCACCAGCATGGGGGCGACAGGGTTTGTCGGGGAGCTGTTTTTT.

CDR3 residues: CATSRDLSGGVYGYTF. The DNA of the CDR3 is TGTGCCACCAGCAGAGATCTCTCTGGGGGCGTCTATGGCTACACCTTC. J is TRBJ1-2 and V is TRBV15; D might be TRBD1 (6 bases). This CDR3 is 16 amino acids long. Trimming stripped 0 bases from V and 4 bases from J, with 15 bases between. The germline gives CDR1 LNHNV, CDR2 YYDKDF (reference sequence).

Comments on this clone: Other DNA sequences within the sample encode an identical CDR3. The rearrangement uses TRBV10-3 and TRBJ2-1; D may be TRBD1 (6 bases). Per the germline V gene, CDR1 is ENHRY and CDR2 is SYGVKD. The CDR3 runs to 17 residues. V lost 0 bases and J lost 3, with 15 bases in between. The CDR3 sequence: CAISESQGSGDYNEQFF. CDR3 in DNA: TGTGCCATCAGTGAGTCCCAGGGGAGCGGTGACTACAATGAGCAGTTCTTC.

The chain joins TRBV4-1 to TRBJ1-5, with a tentative D call TRBD1 (5 bases). V was trimmed by 0 bases and J by 12 bases, leaving 15 bases between them. Germline CDR1 MGHRA, CDR2 YSYEKL. There are 14 residues in the CDR3. The CDR3: CASSQDATVGGQHF. Written as DNA, the CDR3 is TGCGCCAGCAGCCAAGATGCCACCGTTGGGGGCCAGCATTTT.

V usage is TRBV7-6 and J usage is TRBJ2-6; 7 bases are a match to TRBD1. The length of the CDR3 is 16 residues. J lost 2 bases, V lost 5 bases, and 6 bases had no gene match. Germline CDR1 SGHVS, CDR2 FNYEAQ. Here the CDR3 DNA reads TGTGCCAGCAGCCAAACGACAGGGACTGGGGCCAACGTCCTGACTTTC. Its translation is CASSQTTGTGANVLTF.

This clone was counted a single time. V and J are TRBV2 and TRBJ1-2, with D unresolved. Germline loops: CDR1 SNHLY, CDR2 FYNNEI. This CDR3 has 15 residues. Trimming pared 3 bases from V and 4 bases from J, leaving 15 bases between. In DNA, the CDR3 is TGTGCCAGCAGTGAGGGAGTCGTCGGGATCTATGGCTACACCTTC. Translated, it gives CASSEGVVGIYGYTF.